Detailed here is one T cell receptor (beta chain). What it binds is not known. RNA, once extracted, was reverse transcribed into cDNA for use as the sequencing template. The method was immunoSEQ multiplex PCR; TCRdb's version includes in-frame clones alone and lacks a portion of them. The sample lists some 180,000 clones, roughly 50% occurring once. This record comes from a study of CD8+ T cells in alopecia areata. Study-level findings and limits: Resident alphabeta T-cell populations of normal skin are likewise subject to sequencing in scalp samples.

The treatment denotes: oral pan-JAK inhibitor, 5-10 mg twice daily. Investigators sorted PBMCs to obtain both CD4+ and CD8+ T cells. CDR1 is GTSNPN, CDR2 SVGIG, per germline (reference sequence). Losses at the gene ends were 8 bases for V and 3 bases for J; bases not matched to a gene: 6. The CDR3 is 13 residues long. This rearrangement joins TRBV30 to TRBJ2-2, with 7 bases identical to TRBD1. The clonotype comes from a human donor with alopecia areata. Specimen: CD8+ T cells sorted from blood, collected at week 24, from a patient treated with tofacitinib. The chain's CDR3 is CAQRTGYTGELFF. As DNA, the CDR3 is TGTGCCCAGAGGACAGGCTACACCGGGGAGCTGTTTTTT.